This T cell receptor (beta chain) emerged from a study of T cell responses to AZD1222 COVID-19 vaccine. Study observations and caveats: Vaccination with two AZD1222 doses was followed by a rise in Spike-specific TCR breadth and depth.

Note on this clone: Its antigen is undetermined.

Sequencing was performed with immunoSEQ multiplex PCR; in TCRdb, only in-frame clones are kept and a portion is missing. Of about 75,000 clones listed, 80% to 90% are singletons. The sequenced sample was peripheral blood, obtained 28 days after the second AZD1222 dose. This clonotype was obtained from an adult who received the AZD1222 COVID-19 vaccine.

In DNA, the CDR3 is TGTGCCAGCAGCTTAGGGCACAGTCTCAGGTTTGAAAAACTGTTTTTT. Translated, it gives CASSLGHSLRFEKLFF. V is TRBV7-8 and J is TRBJ1-4, with unresolved D. Germline-derived CDR1 and CDR2 are SGHVS and FQNEAQ. The CDR3 is 16 amino acids. The V gene lost 1 base and the J gene lost 7 bases, with 16 bases spanning the gap.